The source of this T cell receptor (beta chain) is a study of OX40 agonist ivuxolimab in advanced cancers. In its sample, this clone was seen once. Clones were sequenced by immunoSEQ multiplex PCR, and TCRdb holds only the in-frame ones, with some missing. Of about 32,000 clones listed, around 81% are singletons. The sample consisted of CD4+ or CD8+ T cells sorted from blood, taken in a trial of the OX40 agonist ivuxolimab. The source is an adult with an advanced solid tumor such as melanoma, head and neck, liver or kidney cancer.

CDR3: CASSPGQGQQPQHF. The CDR3 DNA follows: TGTGCCAGCAGTCCGGGACAGGGGCAACAGCCCCAGCATTTT. The chain couples TRBV28 to TRBJ1-5; 10 bases agree with TRBD1. Trimming took 5 bases from V and 7 from J; bases not matched to a gene: 5. Germline lookup yields CDR1 MDHEN and CDR2 SYDVKM. The CDR3 consists of 14 residues.